The 27 T cell receptor beta chains reported below all come from one sample, sequenced in a study of OX40 agonist ivuxolimab in advanced cancers. TCRdb's copy holds only in-frame clones and misses some; the assay was immunoSEQ multiplex PCR. The table records around 60,000 clones, roughly 87% of them present only once. Here the sequenced sample was CD4+ or CD8+ T cells sorted from blood, taken in a trial of the OX40 agonist ivuxolimab. These receptors were taken from an adult with an advanced solid tumor such as melanoma, head and neck, liver or kidney cancer.

This chain joins TRBV6-6 and TRBJ2-3; D might be TRBD1 (6 bases). CDR3 length equals 16 residues. The germline gives CDR1 MNHNY, CDR2 SVGAGI (reference sequence). V was pared by 2 bases and J by 5 bases, with 17 bases between. CDR3 protein: CASSYPRQEVVDTQYF. CDR3 nucleotide sequence: TGTGCCAGCAGTTACCCCCGACAGGAGGTAGTAGATACGCAGTATTTT.

The CDR3 here is CASSLVADSNEKLFF. DNA of the CDR3: TGCGCCAGCAGCTTGGTGGCAGACTCTAATGAAAAACTGTTTTTT. V usage is TRBV5-1 and J usage is TRBJ1-4, with D uncertain. V was shortened by 0 bases and J by 3 bases, with 9 bases between the two germline ends. Per the germline V gene, CDR1 is SGHRS and CDR2 is YFSETQ. The CDR3 consists of 15 residues.

This chain joins TRBV28 and TRBJ1-4; D is unresolved. Trimming took 3 bases from V and 13 from J, leaving 15 bases between them. CDR1 MDHEN and CDR2 SYDVKM come from the germline V gene. CDR3 length: 13 amino acids. The CDR3 protein is CASSFPGQVTLFF. The CDR3 DNA reads as TGTGCCAGCAGTTTCCCAGGCCAGGTTACACTGTTTTTT.

This clone was recorded once. The CDR3 DNA reads as TGCAGCGTTGACCCGACGGTTGGTGGTGAGCAGTTCTTC. This gives the protein CSVDPTVGGEQFF. This chain joins TRBV29-1 and TRBJ2-1; unclear D gene. Trimming shortened V by 3 bases and J by 9 bases, and 15 bases separated the two germline ends. CDR1 is SQVTM and CDR2 is ANQGSEA in the germline V gene. The CDR3 contains 13 residues.

This chain uses TRBV10-2 with TRBJ1-1, with a possible D match to TRBD1 (5 bases). There are 14 residues in the CDR3. Between the trimmed V and J ends, which lost 6 bases and 5 bases, there was a span of 16 bases. Germline CDR1 reads WSHSY; CDR2 reads SAAADI. The CDR3 loop reads CASSLRGEETEAFF. The CDR3 bases are TGCGCCAGCAGCCTTCGAGGGGAGGAGACTGAAGCTTTCTTT.

V is TRBV18 and J is TRBJ2-5; D remains unclear. CDR1 KGHSH and CDR2 LQKENI come from the germline V gene. The CDR3 has 13 amino acids. V lost 0 bases, J lost 1 base, and 3 bases lay in between. The CDR3 nucleotides read TGTGCCAGCTCACCACCGGGCCAAGAGACCCAGTACTTC. The encoded protein is CASSPPGQETQYF.

The gene calls are TRBV19 and TRBJ2-7; 7 positions match TRBD1. Germline CDR1 reads LNHDA; CDR2 reads SQIVND (reference sequence). CDR3 length equals 15 residues. V was clipped by 2 bases and J by 2 bases; unmatched bases: 6. CDR3 region: CASSITGAPAYEQYF. The CDR3 DNA reads TGTGCCAGTAGTATAACAGGGGCGCCGGCCTACGAGCAGTACTTC.

V is TRBV18 and J is TRBJ2-6; 12 nucleotides match TRBD2. V dropped 4 bases and J dropped 0; count of bases not matched to a gene: 4. The CDR3 extends over 18 amino acids. CDR1 KGHSH and CDR2 LQKENI come from the germline V gene. The CDR3 DNA sequence: TGTGCCAGCTCACTTGGACTAGCGGGGACCTCTGGGGCCAACGTCCTGACTTTC. It translates to CASSLGLAGTSGANVLTF.

The CDR3 loop reads CASSLVLLAGMNTGELFF. CDR3 nucleotides: TGTGCCAGCAGCTTAGTTTTGCTAGCGGGGATGAACACCGGGGAGCTGTTTTTT. This chain uses TRBV7-8 with TRBJ2-2, with 9 nucleotides matching TRBD2. With 1 base clipped from V and 1 base from J, the junction kept 7 bases outside the gene matches. The CDR3 is made up of 18 amino acids. Germline CDR1 is SGHVS and CDR2 is FQNEAQ.

The chain couples TRBV11-1 to TRBJ2-1; 8 nucleotides agree with TRBD1. Per germline, CDR1 SGHAT and CDR2 FQDESV (reference sequence). Trimming cost V 4 bases and J 6 bases; bases outside gene matches: 8. CDR3 length: 15 residues. The CDR3 protein is CASSSTWTGTNEQFF. Written as DNA, the CDR3 is TGTGCCAGCAGCTCGACCTGGACAGGGACCAATGAGCAGTTCTTC.

V usage is TRBV30 and J usage is TRBJ1-5; no clear D gene. V shed 0 bases and J shed 4 bases, with 7 bases lying between them. The CDR3 runs to 13 residues. Germline loops: CDR1 GTSNPN, CDR2 SVGIG (reference sequence). This CDR3 is CAWSVPGNQPQHF. The DNA of the CDR3 is TGTGCCTGGAGTGTACCGGGGAATCAGCCCCAGCATTTT.

The table lists this clone with a count of one. The gene calls are TRBV30 and TRBJ2-1, with D uncertain. CDR3 size: 13 residues. Trimming cost V 2 bases and J 0 bases, with 5 bases left between them. Germline V gives CDR1 GTSNPN, CDR2 SVGIG (reference sequence). CDR3 sequence reads: CAWSRSSYNEQFF. DNA of the CDR3: TGTGCCTGGAGTAGGTCCTCCTACAATGAGCAGTTCTTC.

Comment on this clone: The junction shows a germline mismatch at one end, possibly a read error. The rearrangement joins TRBV7-7 to TRBJ2-7; tentatively, D is TRBD2 (6 bases). The CDR3 extends over 14 amino acids. Germline CDR1 is SSHAT and CDR2 is FNYEAQ (reference sequence). The CDR3 protein is CASSLAAELYEQYF. DNA for the CDR3: TGTGCTAGCAGCTTAGCGGCGGAATTGTACGAGCAGTACTTC.

This clone has just one count. This chain links TRBV5-1 with TRBJ2-3; 7 nucleotides line up with TRBD1. The CDR3 totals 14 residues. Germline values: CDR1 SGHRS, CDR2 YFSETQ. V lost 0 bases to trimming and J lost 3 bases; unmatched junction nucleotides: 1. CDR3 DNA sequence: TGCGCCAGCAGCTTGGGGGGACAGACAGATACGCAGTATTTT. Encoded protein: CASSLGGQTDTQYF. The whole variable domain, filled in from reference TRBV5-1 and TRBJ2-3, reads KAGVTQTPRYLIKTRGQQVTLSCSPISGHRSVSWYQQTPGQGLQFLFEYFSETQRNKGNFPGRFSGRQFSNSRSEMNVSTLELGDSALYLCASSLGGQTDTQYFGPGTRLTVL.

The J gene is TRBJ1-1, the V gene TRBV18; 8 bases match TRBD1. V was clipped by 5 bases and J by 5 bases; unmatched bases: 7. The germline CDR1 and CDR2 sequences are KGHSH and LQKENI. The CDR3 has 14 residues. The CDR3 spells CASSIGQGGTEAFF. The CDR3 DNA reads as TGTGCCAGCTCAATAGGACAGGGTGGAACTGAAGCTTTCTTT.

This sequence joins TRBV11-2 and TRBJ2-2; D remains unclear. V shed 3 bases and J shed 5 bases, with 10 bases lying between them. The CDR3 runs to 14 residues. Germline CDR1 is SGHAT and CDR2 is FQNNGV. The CDR3 DNA sequence: TGTGCCAGCAGCTTTTCTCGGGTAACCGGGGAGCTGTTTTTT. Amino acids: CASSFSRVTGELFF.

This clone was observed a few times. The genes are TRBV6-5 and TRBJ2-3; 8 bases agree with TRBD1. The germline CDR1 and CDR2 sequences are MNHEY and SVGAGI. The CDR3 spans 14 residues. The V and J ends lost 6 bases and 6 bases, in that order; junction bases with no gene match: 8. The CDR3, as DNA: TGTGCCAGCAGCCACCGGGACAGGCGTGATACGCAGTATTTT. Amino acid sequence: CASSHRDRRDTQYF.

The chain is built from TRBV19 and TRBJ2-2, with D unclear. The CDR3 length is 13 residues. The V and J ends lost 3 bases and 4 bases respectively, with 6 bases between them. CDR1 is LNHDA and CDR2 is SQIVND in the germline V gene (reference sequence). The CDR3: CASSIGPTGELFF. The CDR3 coding sequence is TGTGCCAGTAGTATCGGGCCCACCGGGGAGCTGTTTTTT.

This chain uses TRBV5-1 with TRBJ1-1; 8 bases are a match to TRBD1. The CDR3 consists of 14 residues. Germline trimming cut 4 bases from V and 3 bases from J; bases unmatched to any gene: 5. In germline, CDR1 is SGHRS, CDR2 YFSETQ. CDR3 protein: CASSLGQAYTEAFF. The CDR3 coding sequence is TGCGCCAGCAGCCTGGGACAGGCGTACACTGAAGCTTTCTTT.

The chain joins TRBV6-1 to TRBJ1-2, with D possibly matching TRBD1 (5 bases). Germline lookup yields CDR1 MNHNS and CDR2 SASEGT. With 5 bases removed from V and 6 bases from J, the gap between germline ends came to 13 bases. The CDR3 spans 13 residues. The CDR3 DNA sequence: TGTGCCAGCAGTTCCGGGACTCTGCATGGCTACACCTTC. It translates to CASSSGTLHGYTF.

The chain carries TRBV10-3 and TRBJ1-4; weak D call: TRBD1 (6 bases). CDR1 is ENHRY and CDR2 is SYGVKD in the germline V gene. CDR3 length equals 16 residues. Trimming shortened V by 6 bases and J by 3 bases, and 17 bases separated the two germline ends. The CDR3 spells CAISETGGRANEKLFF. In DNA, the CDR3 is TGTGCCATCAGCGAAACGGGGGGCAGAGCTAATGAAAAACTGTTTTTT.

The DNA for the CDR3 is TGTGCCTGGAGTAAAGGGGTGGGGGGCGAGCAGTACTTC. Protein sequence: CAWSKGVGGEQYF. The V call is TRBV30, the J call TRBJ2-7; D is possibly TRBD2 (6 bases). This CDR3 has 13 amino acids. CDR1 is GTSNPN, CDR2 SVGIG, per germline (reference sequence). The V gene lost 2 bases and the J gene lost 6 bases, with 14 bases spanning the gap.

The rearrangement uses TRBV4-1 and TRBJ2-1; D is possibly TRBD1 (6 bases). V gave up 5 bases and J gave up 7 bases, with 21 bases separating them. In germline, CDR1 is MGHRA, CDR2 YSYEKL. The CDR3 spans 16 residues. The CDR3 here is CASSTRGTRGKNEQFF. Written as DNA, the CDR3 is TGCGCCAGCAGCACCCGGGGAACTAGGGGGAAGAATGAGCAGTTCTTC.

The rearrangement joins TRBV10-1 to TRBJ2-1, with 13 bases that match TRBD2. This CDR3 has 15 residues. With 8 bases clipped from V and 8 bases from J, the junction kept 9 bases outside the gene matches. Germline V gives CDR1 WNHNN, CDR2 SYGVQD (reference sequence). The CDR3 DNA sequence: TGCGCCAGCTCACTAGCGGGAGGGCCGATCCATGAGCAGTTCTTC. This translates into CASSLAGGPIHEQFF.

This chain links TRBV2 with TRBJ1-1; maybe TRBD1 (6 bases). This CDR3 spans 12 amino acids. V was clipped by 5 bases and J by 7 bases, with 11 bases between them. The germline V gene has CDR1 SNHLY and CDR2 FYNNEI. As DNA, the CDR3 is TGTGCCAGCAGTCCACAGGGAAGTGAAGCTTTCTTT. It codes for CASSPQGSEAFF.

The J gene is TRBJ2-5, the V gene TRBV25-1; 9 bases align to TRBD2. The CDR3 length is 14 residues. Trimming took 4 bases from V and 3 from J; bases not matched to a gene: 3. The germline CDR1 and CDR2 sequences are MGHDK and SYGVNS. The CDR3: CASSGSGGKETQYF. Written as DNA, the CDR3 is TGTGCCAGCAGTGGTAGCGGGGGTAAAGAGACCCAGTACTTC.

The table lists this clone with a count of one. V usage is TRBV29-1 and J usage is TRBJ2-7; D is undetermined. The CDR3 contains 13 residues. Germline CDR1 reads SQVTM; CDR2 reads ANQGSEA. V was shortened by 0 bases and J by 5 bases, with 11 bases between the two germline ends. CDR3: CSVEDLIRNEQYF. Written as DNA, the CDR3 is TGCAGCGTTGAAGATCTCATCAGGAACGAGCAGTACTTC.